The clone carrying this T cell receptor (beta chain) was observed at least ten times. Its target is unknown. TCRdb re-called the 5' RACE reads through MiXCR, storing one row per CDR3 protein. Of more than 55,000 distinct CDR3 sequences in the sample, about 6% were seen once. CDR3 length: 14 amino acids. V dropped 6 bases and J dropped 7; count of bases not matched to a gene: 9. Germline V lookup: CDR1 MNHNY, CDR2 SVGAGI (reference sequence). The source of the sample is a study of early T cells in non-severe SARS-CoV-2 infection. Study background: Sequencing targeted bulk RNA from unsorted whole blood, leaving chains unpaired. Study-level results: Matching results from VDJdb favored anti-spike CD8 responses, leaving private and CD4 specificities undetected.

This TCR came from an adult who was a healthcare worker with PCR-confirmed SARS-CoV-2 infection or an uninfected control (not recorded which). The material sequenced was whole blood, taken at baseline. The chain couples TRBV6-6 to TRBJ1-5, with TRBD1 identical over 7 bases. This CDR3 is CASSRTGEGQPQHF. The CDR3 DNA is TGTGCCAGCAGCCGTACAGGGGAGGGACAGCCCCAGCATTTT.